These T cell receptor beta chains were read from a single sample in a study of blood T cell repertoires in COVID-19. Repertoires were generated with immunoSEQ multiplex PCR, while TCRdb's copy carries only in-frame clones and drops some. The sample includes about 110,000 clones, 86% seen only once; the top ten take roughly 4%. The sequencing input was peripheral blood. The receptors stem from a middle-aged man with acute or convalescent COVID-19. Both conserved end residues are part of each CDR3. D genes are given only for firm matches. Where a row states a size, it is once, few, many or the class of an expanded clone; other rows omit it.

length	size	D	V	J	CDR3	DNA
13	.	TRBD1	TRBV6-2/TRBV6-3	TRBJ2-5	CASSYGTAETQYF	TGTGCCAGCAGTTACGGGACAGCGGAGACCCAGTACTTC
13	.	.	TRBV6-2/TRBV6-3	TRBJ2-7	CASSRGGKYEQYF	TGTGCCAGCAGTCGGGGCGGGAAATACGAGCAGTACTTC
15	.	.	TRBV6-1	TRBJ1-4	CASSEGEGGSEKLFF	TGTGCCAGCAGTGAAGGGGAGGGAGGGAGTGAAAAACTGTTTTTT
12	.	.	TRBV6-1	TRBJ1-2	CASSETGFGYTF	TGTGCCAGCAGTGAAACAGGGTTTGGCTACACCTTC
16	.	.	TRBV4-3	TRBJ1-6	CASSPTRVENNSPLHF	TGCGCCAGCAGCCCCACACGGGTTGAAAATAATTCACCCCTCCACTTT
14	few	.	TRBV4-1	TRBJ1-5	CASSQTDSYQPQHF	TGCGCCAGCAGCCAAACGGACAGCTATCAGCCCCAGCATTTT
13	.	TRBD1	TRBV29-1	TRBJ2-1	CSAARGRYNEQFF	TGCAGCGCTGCCAGGGGGCGTTACAATGAGCAGTTCTTC
13	.	TRBD1	TRBV19	TRBJ1-1	CASSTDRAAEAFF	TGTGCCAGTAGTACGGACAGGGCGGCTGAAGCTTTCTTT
14	few	.	TRBV18	TRBJ1-2	CASSPSTRDYGYTF	TGTGCCAGCTCACCATCGACCAGGGACTATGGCTACACCTTC
17	.	TRBD2	TRBV4-1	TRBJ2-1	CASSQPFLAGGRDEQFF	TGCGCCAGCAGCCAGCCATTCTTAGCGGGAGGGCGGGATGAGCAGTTCTTC
12	.	.	TRBV24-1	TRBJ2-2	CATRPGTGELFF	TGTGCCACCAGGCCGGGCACCGGGGAGCTGTTTTTT
13	few	.	TRBV2	TRBJ2-7	CASTLRGYYEQYF	TGTGCCAGCACCCTAAGAGGGTACTACGAGCAGTACTTC
15	.	TRBD1	TRBV7-9	TRBJ2-5	CASSSGTGGGETQYF	TGTGCCAGCAGCTCCGGGACAGGGGGTGGGGAGACCCAGTACTTC
13	.	.	TRBV29-1	TRBJ2-5	CSVRGGAEETQYF	TGCAGCGTCCGAGGGGGGGCGGAAGAGACCCAGTACTTC
17	.	.	TRBV5-5	TRBJ1-4	CASRAGAGGRTNEKLFF	TGTGCCAGCAGGGCCGGGGCCGGAGGGCGCACTAATGAAAAACTGTTTTTT
14	.	.	TRBV6-5	TRBJ1-4	CASSLDSPNEKLFF	TGTGCCAGCAGTCTCGACAGCCCTAATGAAAAACTGTTTTTT
14	.	TRBD1	TRBV6-5	TRBJ2-2	CASRATGGAGELFF	TGTGCCAGCAGGGCGACAGGGGGGGCCGGGGAGCTGTTTTTT
12	.	.	TRBV12-3/TRBV12-4	TRBJ1-6	CASSLSNSPLHF	TGTGCCAGCAGTTTATCGAATTCACCCCTCCACTTT
14	.	TRBD1	TRBV6-6	TRBJ1-2	CASSYGDRGGGYTF	TGTGCCAGCAGTTACGGTGACAGGGGAGGTGGCTACACCTTC
14	.	TRBD2	TRBV5-6	TRBJ2-3	CASSRTSGRDTQYF	TGTGCCAGCAGCAGGACTAGCGGGAGAGATACGCAGTATTTT
14	.	.	TRBV7-9	TRBJ1-2	CASSLGWEPRGYTF	TGTGCCAGCAGCTTAGGGTGGGAGCCCAGGGGCTACACCTTC
15	.	.	TRBV5-4	TRBJ1-6	CASSPKEHPNSPLHF	TGTGCCAGCAGCCCCAAAGAACATCCAAATTCACCCCTCCACTTT
16	once	TRBD1	TRBV9	TRBJ2-3	CASSGIRGPGTDTQYF	TGTGCCAGCAGTGGGATAAGGGGGCCGGGGACAGATACGCAGTATTTT
13	.	.	TRBV10-3	TRBJ2-1	CATISGAYNEQFF	TGTGCCACCATAAGCGGAGCCTACAATGAGCAGTTCTTC
17	.	TRBD1	TRBV7-6	TRBJ1-3	CASSPRTGGTSGNTIYF	TGTGCCAGCAGCCCCCGGACAGGGGGCACCTCTGGAAACACCATATATTTT
13	.	.	TRBV5-1	TRBJ1-1	CASSLAEGTEAFF	TGCGCCAGCAGCTTGGCCGAGGGAACTGAAGCTTTCTTT
15	.	.	TRBV9	TRBJ1-6	CASSVSRVENSPLHF	TGTGCCAGCAGCGTATCCAGGGTAGAGAATTCACCCCTCCACTTT
14	.	.	TRBV11-2	TRBJ2-3	CASSLETTTDTQYF	TGTGCCAGCAGCTTAGAAACTACCACAGATACGCAGTATTTT
15	.	TRBD1	TRBV30	TRBJ1-4	CAWSVTGGINEKLFF	TGTGCCTGGAGTGTCACAGGGGGTATCAATGAAAAACTGTTTTTT
15	.	TRBD1	TRBV5-6	TRBJ2-1	CASSLPGQINNEQFF	TGTGCCAGCAGCCTCCCGGGACAGATAAACAATGAGCAGTTCTTC
15	once	TRBD1	TRBV19	TRBJ2-7	CASSTRQGGLDEQYF	TGTGCCAGTAGTACCCGACAGGGTGGATTGGACGAGCAGTACTTC
14	.	.	TRBV3-1/TRBV3-2	TRBJ1-2	CASSQVSVNYGYTF	TGTGCCAGCAGCCAAGTAAGCGTTAACTATGGCTACACCTTC
17	.	.	TRBV19	TRBJ2-1	CATSRGVARSSYNEQFF	TGTGCCACCTCCAGGGGGGTAGCGCGGTCCTCCTACAATGAGCAGTTCTTC
15	.	.	TRBV19	TRBJ2-2	CASSIGGVDTGELFF	TGTGCCAGTAGTATCGGGGGAGTCGACACCGGGGAGCTGTTTTTT
12	.	.	TRBV5-4	TRBJ2-1	CASSLGGIEQFF	TGTGCCAGCAGCTTGGGAGGGATTGAGCAGTTCTTC
15	.	.	TRBV2	TRBJ2-2	CASSPRGRGTGELFF	TGTGCCAGCAGTCCCAGGGGACGGGGTACCGGGGAGCTGTTTTTT
14	.	TRBD1	TRBV30	TRBJ2-3	CAWSWTGDTDTQYF	TGTGCCTGGAGTTGGACAGGGGACACAGATACGCAGTATTTT
16	.	TRBD1	TRBV2	TRBJ2-5	CASTSRGPVVSETQYF	TGTGCCAGCACGTCCAGGGGGCCGGTTGTTTCGGAGACCCAGTACTTC
12	.	TRBD2	TRBV19	TRBJ2-7	CASGTSVYEQYF	TGTGCCAGCGGGACTAGCGTCTACGAGCAGTACTTC
15	.	.	TRBV3-1/TRBV3-2	TRBJ1-4	CASSQDWARGEKLFF	TGTGCCAGCAGCCAAGATTGGGCCAGGGGTGAAAAACTGTTTTTT